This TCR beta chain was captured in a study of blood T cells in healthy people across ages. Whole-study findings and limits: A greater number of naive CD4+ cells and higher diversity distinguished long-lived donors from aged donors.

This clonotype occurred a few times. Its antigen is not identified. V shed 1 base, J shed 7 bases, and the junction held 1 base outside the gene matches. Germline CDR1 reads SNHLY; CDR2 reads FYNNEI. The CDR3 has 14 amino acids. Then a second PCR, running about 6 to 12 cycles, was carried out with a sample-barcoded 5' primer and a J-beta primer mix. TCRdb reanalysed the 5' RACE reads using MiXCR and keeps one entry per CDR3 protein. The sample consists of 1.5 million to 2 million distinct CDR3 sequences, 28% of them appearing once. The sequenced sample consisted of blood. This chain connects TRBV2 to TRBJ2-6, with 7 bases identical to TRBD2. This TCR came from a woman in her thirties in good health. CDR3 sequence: CASSEGGGANVLTF. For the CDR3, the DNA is TGTGCCAGCAGTGAAGGGGGGGGAGCCAACGTCCTGACTTTC. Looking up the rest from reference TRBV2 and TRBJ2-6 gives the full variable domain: EPEVTQTPSHQVTQMGQEVILRCVPISNHLYFYWYRQILGQKVEFLVSFYNNEISEKSEIFDDQFSVERPDGSNFTLKIRSTKLEDSAMYFCASSEGGGANVLTFGAGSRLTVL.